This is a list of T cell receptor beta chains from one sample in a study of graft-versus-host responses after intestinal transplantation. Sequenced by immunoSEQ multiplex PCR; TCRdb stores in-frame clones only, minus some. Of tens of thousands of clones listed, less than 95% are singletons. The material sequenced was PBMCs, taken 156 days after intestinal transplant. The receptors originated from a human patient who received an intestinal transplant, so some T cells may come from the graft donor. The CDR3 runs from the conserved cysteine through the conserved F or W. The D gene is left open where the match is weak. Clone size is given for some rows only: seen once, a few or many times, or a class if the clone is expanded.

j_call: TRBJ2-7
clone_size: .
d_call: TRBD2
cdr3_length: 14
v_call: TRBV28
cdr3_aa: CASSALAGTTVQYF
cdr3_nt: TGTGCCAGCAGTGCCCTAGCCGGGACTACAGTGCAGTACTTC

j_call: TRBJ2-7
clone_size: .
d_call: .
cdr3_length: 15
v_call: TRBV19
cdr3_aa: CASSMGRYAAYEQYF
cdr3_nt: TGTGCCAGTAGTATGGGCAGGTACGCAGCCTACGAGCAGTACTTC

j_call: TRBJ1-5
clone_size: .
d_call: .
cdr3_length: 15
v_call: TRBV6-6
cdr3_aa: CASSYFGPGNQPQHF
cdr3_nt: TGTGCCAGCAGTTACTTCGGGCCTGGTAATCAGCCCCAGCATTTT

j_call: TRBJ1-2
clone_size: .
d_call: .
cdr3_length: 14
v_call: TRBV12-5
cdr3_aa: CASGLNTWTYGYTF
cdr3_nt: TGTGCTAGTGGTCTGAATACGTGGACCTACGGCTACACCTTC

j_call: TRBJ1-1
clone_size: .
d_call: .
cdr3_length: 12
v_call: TRBV14
cdr3_aa: CASSVTDESAFF
cdr3_nt: TGTGCCAGCAGCGTGACAGATGAATCGGCTTTCTTT

j_call: TRBJ2-5
clone_size: .
d_call: TRBD2
cdr3_length: 16
v_call: TRBV7-9
cdr3_aa: CASSSPSGGADETQYF
cdr3_nt: TGTGCCAGCAGCTCACCTAGCGGGGGGGCCGATGAGACCCAGTACTTC

j_call: TRBJ2-7
clone_size: .
d_call: TRBD2
cdr3_length: 14
v_call: TRBV5-1
cdr3_aa: CASSFTSGAGGQYF
cdr3_nt: TGCGCCAGCAGCTTCACTAGCGGAGCGGGGGGGCAGTACTTC

j_call: TRBJ2-7
clone_size: .
d_call: .
cdr3_length: 15
v_call: TRBV11-3
cdr3_aa: CASSFFGVPYYEQYF
cdr3_nt: TGTGCCAGCAGCTTTTTTGGAGTCCCCTACTACGAGCAGTACTTC

j_call: TRBJ1-5
clone_size: .
d_call: TRBD1
cdr3_length: 14
v_call: TRBV6-5
cdr3_aa: CASSGTGSNQPQHF
cdr3_nt: TGTGCCAGCAGCGGGACAGGGAGCAATCAGCCCCAGCATTTT

j_call: TRBJ2-7
clone_size: .
d_call: .
cdr3_length: 13
v_call: TRBV9
cdr3_aa: CASSETSSYEQYF
cdr3_nt: TGTGCCAGCAGCGAAACCAGCTCCTACGAGCAGTACTTC

j_call: TRBJ1-6
clone_size: .
d_call: .
cdr3_length: 15
v_call: TRBV19
cdr3_aa: CASISDSYYNSPLHF
cdr3_nt: TGTGCCAGTATCTCTGACAGTTACTATAATTCACCCCTCCACTTT

j_call: TRBJ2-7
clone_size: once
d_call: TRBD2
cdr3_length: 16
v_call: TRBV7-2
cdr3_aa: CASSIALAGDPYEQYF
cdr3_nt: TGTGCCAGCAGCATCGCGTTAGCGGGGGACCCCTACGAGCAGTACTTC

j_call: TRBJ2-7
clone_size: .
d_call: .
cdr3_length: 14
v_call: TRBV11-2
cdr3_aa: CASSSLLEPGEQYF
cdr3_nt: TGTGCCAGCAGCTCCCTCCTCGAACCCGGCGAGCAGTACTTC

j_call: TRBJ2-7
clone_size: .
d_call: .
cdr3_length: 16
v_call: TRBV4-3
cdr3_aa: CASSQELGRRLYEQYF
cdr3_nt: TGCGCCAGCAGCCAAGAGTTGGGTAGAAGACTCTACGAGCAGTACTTC

j_call: TRBJ2-5
clone_size: .
d_call: TRBD2
cdr3_length: 16
v_call: TRBV19
cdr3_aa: CASSTNLAGWVETQYF
cdr3_nt: TGTGCCAGTAGCACGAACCTAGCGGGATGGGTAGAGACCCAGTACTTC

j_call: TRBJ1-1
clone_size: .
d_call: .
cdr3_length: 15
v_call: TRBV7-9
cdr3_aa: CASSSTLGGRTEAFF
cdr3_nt: TGTGCCAGCAGCAGCACTTTAGGAGGACGCACTGAAGCTTTCTTT

j_call: TRBJ2-1
clone_size: .
d_call: .
cdr3_length: 13
v_call: TRBV10-2
cdr3_aa: CASSDSSYNEQFF
cdr3_nt: TGCGCCAGCAGTGACAGCTCCTACAATGAGCAGTTCTTC

j_call: TRBJ1-1
clone_size: .
d_call: TRBD1
cdr3_length: 15
v_call: TRBV5-1
cdr3_aa: CASSLGQGLNTEAFF
cdr3_nt: TGCGCCAGCAGCTTGGGACAGGGTTTGAACACTGAAGCTTTCTTT

j_call: TRBJ2-1
clone_size: .
d_call: .
cdr3_length: 15
v_call: TRBV27
cdr3_aa: CASSLTGLGYNEQFF
cdr3_nt: TGTGCCAGCAGTTTGACGGGGCTGGGGTACAATGAGCAGTTCTTC

j_call: TRBJ1-1
clone_size: .
d_call: .
cdr3_length: 13
v_call: TRBV7-8
cdr3_aa: CASSEHANTEAFF
cdr3_nt: TGTGCCAGCAGCGAACACGCGAACACTGAAGCTTTCTTT

j_call: TRBJ2-7
clone_size: once
d_call: TRBD1
cdr3_length: 16
v_call: TRBV5-1
cdr3_aa: CASSLDRGLPSYEQYF
cdr3_nt: TGCGCCAGCAGCTTGGACAGGGGGCTACCCTCCTACGAGCAGTACTTC

j_call: TRBJ1-3
clone_size: .
d_call: .
cdr3_length: 15
v_call: TRBV5-6
cdr3_aa: CASSLKTTPGNTIYF
cdr3_nt: TGTGCCAGCAGCTTGAAAACGACCCCTGGAAACACCATATATTTT

j_call: TRBJ2-7
clone_size: .
d_call: .
cdr3_length: 16
v_call: TRBV21-1
cdr3_aa: CASSKKGDRRPYEQYF
cdr3_nt: TGTGCCAGCAGCAAAAAAGGTGACAGACGACCCTACGAGCAGTACTTC

j_call: TRBJ1-6
clone_size: .
d_call: .
cdr3_length: 17
v_call: TRBV25-1
cdr3_aa: CASSESLAGRYNSPLHF
cdr3_nt: TGTGCCAGCAGTGAATCCTTGGCGGGACGGTATAATTCACCCCTCCACTTT

j_call: TRBJ2-4
clone_size: .
d_call: TRBD1
cdr3_length: 16
v_call: TRBV4-1
cdr3_aa: CASSPGTAKAKNIQYF
cdr3_nt: TGCGCCAGCAGCCCGGGGACAGCTAAAGCCAAAAACATTCAGTACTTC

j_call: TRBJ1-1
clone_size: .
d_call: .
cdr3_length: 15
v_call: TRBV7-9
cdr3_aa: CASSPSGYTLAEAFF
cdr3_nt: TGTGCCAGCAGCCCCTCAGGGTATACATTAGCTGAAGCTTTCTTT

j_call: TRBJ2-1
clone_size: .
d_call: .
cdr3_length: 12
v_call: TRBV4-1
cdr3_aa: CASSHRDNEQFF
cdr3_nt: TGCGCCAGCAGCCATAGGGACAATGAGCAGTTCTTC

j_call: TRBJ2-3
clone_size: .
d_call: .
cdr3_length: 15
v_call: TRBV7-8
cdr3_aa: CASSFSSARRDTQYF
cdr3_nt: TGTGCCAGCAGCTTTTCTAGCGCGCGCCGGGATACGCAGTATTTT

j_call: TRBJ2-1
clone_size: .
d_call: .
cdr3_length: 15
v_call: TRBV11-2
cdr3_aa: CASSLDPGANNEQFF
cdr3_nt: TGTGCCAGCAGCTTAGACCCGGGAGCAAACAATGAGCAGTTCTTC

j_call: TRBJ1-5
clone_size: .
d_call: .
cdr3_length: 12
v_call: TRBV28
cdr3_aa: CASTPDPQTQHF
cdr3_nt: TGTGCCAGCACCCCGGACCCCCAGACCCAGCATTTT

j_call: TRBJ1-5
clone_size: .
d_call: .
cdr3_length: 13
v_call: TRBV6-5
cdr3_aa: CASKPGRNQPQHF
cdr3_nt: TGTGCCAGCAAACCCGGCCGTAATCAGCCCCAGCATTTT

j_call: TRBJ1-2
clone_size: .
d_call: .
cdr3_length: 18
v_call: TRBV7-3
cdr3_aa: CASSLTGMGGRSRSGYTF
cdr3_nt: TGTGCCAGCAGCTTAACAGGTATGGGCGGCCGGTCGAGGTCCGGCTACACCTTC

j_call: TRBJ2-5
clone_size: .
d_call: .
cdr3_length: 15
v_call: TRBV4-2
cdr3_aa: CASSQDLEQSETQYF
cdr3_nt: TGTGCCAGCAGCCAAGATCTGGAGCAGTCGGAGACCCAGTACTTC

j_call: TRBJ1-2
clone_size: .
d_call: .
cdr3_length: 13
v_call: TRBV7-2
cdr3_aa: CASSLAVNYGYTF
cdr3_nt: TGTGCCAGCAGCTTGGCCGTTAACTATGGCTACACCTTC

j_call: TRBJ2-3
clone_size: .
d_call: .
cdr3_length: 15
v_call: TRBV4-3
cdr3_aa: CASSQDWGFTDTQYF
cdr3_nt: TGCGCCAGCAGCCAAGACTGGGGTTTCACAGATACGCAGTATTTT

j_call: TRBJ2-5
clone_size: .
d_call: .
cdr3_length: 10
v_call: TRBV2
cdr3_aa: CASRLETQYF
cdr3_nt: TGTGCCAGCAGGCTAGAGACCCAGTACTTC

j_call: TRBJ2-7
clone_size: .
d_call: .
cdr3_length: 15
v_call: TRBV19
cdr3_aa: CASRDNRDKVYEQYF
cdr3_nt: TGTGCAAGCAGGGACAACCGGGACAAAGTTTACGAGCAGTACTTC

j_call: TRBJ1-5
clone_size: .
d_call: TRBD1
cdr3_length: 14
v_call: TRBV4-3
cdr3_aa: CASSMAGGHQPQHF
cdr3_nt: TGCGCCAGCAGTATGGCAGGGGGCCATCAGCCCCAGCATTTT

j_call: TRBJ1-5
clone_size: .
d_call: .
cdr3_length: 15
v_call: TRBV4-1
cdr3_aa: CASSQDWTDNQPQHF
cdr3_nt: TGCGCCAGCAGCCAAGACTGGACAGACAATCAGCCCCAGCATTTT

j_call: TRBJ2-7
clone_size: once
d_call: TRBD1
cdr3_length: 15
v_call: TRBV13
cdr3_aa: CASSLSGGGENEQYF
cdr3_nt: TGTGCCAGCAGCTTGTCAGGGGGCGGTGAGAACGAGCAGTACTTC